This is a list of T cell receptor beta chains from one sample in a study of persistence of HIV-infected CD4 T cells. The table came from immunoSEQ multiplex PCR; TCRdb's copy has only in-frame clones and leaves some out. The sample includes roughly 60,000 clones, under 80% of them seen just once. These receptors have no identified antigens. The sequences come from CD4+ T cells sorted from PBMCs after approximately 20-hour stimulation, collected from a patient who received antiretroviral therapy. These receptor sequences come from an adult man with HIV who was CMV-seropositive. Each CDR3 is given with its conserved first and last residue. Clone sizes are given selectively: once, few, many, or a class where the clone is expanded.

14	NA	TRBV30	TRBJ1-5	CAWSAMTGGQPQHF
12	NA	TRBV19	TRBJ1-2	CASTAGTYGYTF
13	few	TRBV2	TRBJ1-5	CASMGDSNQPQHF
15	few	TRBV7-3	TRBJ2-3	CASSPQGGGSVAQYF
14	NA	TRBV5-1	TRBJ1-3	CASSLAASGNTIYF
17	NA	TRBV6-1	TRBJ2-7	CASSEYWDSPVGDEQYF
14	NA	TRBV7-2	TRBJ1-2	CASSLGRGNYGYTF
13	once	TRBV19	TRBJ1-4	CASRTGIGEKLFF
14	NA	TRBV7-2	TRBJ1-1	CASSSQGSSTEAFF
14	NA	TRBV20-1	TRBJ2-1	CSASVLAGNNEQFF
13	few	TRBV10-1	TRBJ1-1	CASKGTGNTEAFF
15	once	TRBV7-2	TRBJ2-4	CASSLGGEGKNIQYF
13	NA	TRBV19	TRBJ1-6	CASRTESNSPLHF
15	NA	TRBV5-1	TRBJ1-1	CASSLEDTTNTEAFF
17	NA	TRBV19	TRBJ2-6	CAASSHRGRSGANVLTF
16	NA	TRBV7-8	TRBJ2-7	CASSLKNSLPEEEQYF
12	few	TRBV12-3/TRBV12-4	TRBJ1-2	CASTSSPHGYTF
14	NA	TRBV28	TRBJ1-2	CASSSMDSIRGYTF
16	NA	TRBV6-1	TRBJ1-2	CASSELGPNSGYGYTF
11	once	TRBV10-3	TRBJ1-2	CAISESDGYTF
14	NA	TRBV6-5	TRBJ1-2	CASSYGTGGRGYTF
10	NA	TRBV28	TRBJ1-1	CASRGPEAFF
12	NA	TRBV19	TRBJ1-5	CASSISYNSQHF
14	NA	TRBV6-6	TRBJ2-3	CASRQGALTDTQYF
14	few	TRBV28	TRBJ1-1	CASSFSEDNTEAFF
15	NA	TRBV3-1/TRBV3-2	TRBJ1-4	CASSPGQTLSEKLFF
14	NA	TRBV10-1	TRBJ2-2	CASSEAGNTGELFF
12	NA	TRBV28	TRBJ1-1	CASKSLNTEAFF
14	NA	TRBV28	TRBJ1-5	CASSLLQGGQPQHF
13	NA	TRBV14	TRBJ2-1	CASSQDVLNEQFF
13	NA	TRBV6-5	TRBJ2-1	CASSYRGYNEQFF
19	NA	TRBV19	TRBJ2-2	CASSIGGGRSFANTGELFF
15	NA	TRBV5-1	TRBJ1-1	CASSLGDLPNTEAFF
14	NA	TRBV5-1	TRBJ1-4	CASSLSGTNEKLFF
15	NA	TRBV15	TRBJ2-1	CATSRGGGPVDEQFF
15	NA	TRBV4-2	TRBJ1-2	CASSQEGGSNYGYTF
15	few	TRBV28	TRBJ2-2	CASSLGGGRPGRLFF
12	NA	TRBV9	TRBJ2-1	CASSDEGREQFF
14	once	TRBV28	TRBJ2-3	CASKRTGFTDTQYF
16	NA	TRBV6-6	TRBJ2-1	CASRPIRHSTDNEQFF
14	NA	TRBV14	TRBJ2-6	CASSQALGANVLTF
16	NA	TRBV5-1	TRBJ1-6	CASSPQGARYNSPLHF
16	NA	TRBV9	TRBJ2-6	CASSALTLSGANVLTF
14	NA	TRBV19	TRBJ1-1	CASRLVRGNTEAFF
17	NA	TRBV19	TRBJ2-6	CASGPLQGNSGANVLTF
15	NA	TRBV7-8	TRBJ1-5	CASSLGGYSNQPQHF
15	few	TRBV5-1	TRBJ2-2	CASSLGQINTGELFF
11	NA	TRBV6-5	TRBJ1-1	CASTRDREAFF
16	NA	TRBV5-1	TRBJ1-3	CASPRTASYSGNTIYF
13	NA	TRBV2	TRBJ1-5	CASSEIPGQPQHF
14	few	TRBV6-5	TRBJ2-2	CASSPLFGAGELFF
13	NA	TRBV19	TRBJ2-7	CASAHSVSYEQYF
12	NA	TRBV28	TRBJ1-2	CASSNTGGGYTF
15	NA	TRBV2	TRBJ1-1	CASSAGTGLLTEAFF
18	NA	TRBV9	TRBJ1-6	CASSVGGNTRGRDSPLHF
15	once	TRBV5-8	TRBJ2-1	CASSPGLAGADEQFF
14	NA	TRBV5-6	TRBJ1-2	CASSLGMGGKGYTF
16	NA	TRBV2	TRBJ1-1	CASSVVRGRTNTEAFF
16	NA	TRBV6-1	TRBJ2-3	CASSERGLGVTDTQYF